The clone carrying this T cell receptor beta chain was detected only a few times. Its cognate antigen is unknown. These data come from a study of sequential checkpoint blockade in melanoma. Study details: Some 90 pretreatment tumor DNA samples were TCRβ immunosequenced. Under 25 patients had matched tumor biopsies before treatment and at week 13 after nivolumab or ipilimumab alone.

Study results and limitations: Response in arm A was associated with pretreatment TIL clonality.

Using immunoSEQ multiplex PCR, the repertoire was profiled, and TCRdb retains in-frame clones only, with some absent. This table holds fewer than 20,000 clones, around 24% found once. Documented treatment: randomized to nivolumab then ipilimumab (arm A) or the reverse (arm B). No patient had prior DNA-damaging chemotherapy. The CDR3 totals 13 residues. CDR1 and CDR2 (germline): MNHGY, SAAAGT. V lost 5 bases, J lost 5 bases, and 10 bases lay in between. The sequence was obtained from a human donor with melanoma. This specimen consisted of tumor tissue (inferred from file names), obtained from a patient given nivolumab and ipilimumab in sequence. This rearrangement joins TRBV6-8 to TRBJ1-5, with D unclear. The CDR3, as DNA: TGTGCCAGCAGTCACTACGGGGATCAGCCCCAGCATTTT. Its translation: CASSHYGDQPQHF.